Detailed here is one T cell receptor (beta chain). Its antigen is not known. A minimum of 5 micrograms of total RNA was extracted per sample. This sample was taken from a study of blood T cells in healthy people across ages. The germline gives CDR1 SNHLY, CDR2 FYNNEI. The CDR3 length is 12 residues. With 9 bases removed from V and 5 bases from J, the gap between germline ends came to 11 bases. Using a J-beta primer mix together with a sample-barcoded 5' primer, a second PCR was run for 7 to 11 cycles. Through a template-switch adaptor with 12 random nucleotides, each cDNA molecule received a tag. TCRdb redid the calling of the 5' RACE reads with MiXCR, one entry per CDR3 protein. The sample has 1.2 million to 1.5 million distinct CDR3 sequences, 45% to 70% seen once. Whole-study findings and limits: Diversity estimates from one million T cells were considered underestimates.

The receptor was derived from a man between 18 and 29 years old in good health. The sequenced material came from blood. The chain employs TRBV2 and TRBJ1-5; D is undetermined. The CDR3 DNA is TGTGCCAGTAGGCCCGATGATCAGCCCCAGCATTTT. Protein product: CASRPDDQPQHF. Full variable domain (missing parts from reference TRBV2 and TRBJ1-5): EPEVTQTPSHQVTQMGQEVILRCVPISNHLYFYWYRQILGQKVEFLVSFYNNEISEKSEIFDDQFSVERPDGSNFTLKIRSTKLEDSAMYFCASRPDDQPQHFGDGTRLSIL.